One sample yielded the 6 T cell receptor beta chains listed below, sequenced in a study of post-analysis software for immune sequencing data. Study-wide findings and caveats: The study found TRBV5-6, TRBV5-1 and TRBV20-1 among about five TRBV segments more frequent in patients than controls.

The TCR beta cDNA libraries carried unique molecular identifiers. In TCRdb, the PCR reads were re-called with MiXCR into one record per CDR3 protein. The sample lists 380,000 or so distinct CDR3 sequences, roughly 35% seen once, with roughly 13% in the top ten. The antigens of these receptors remain unknown. Sequenced sample: blood. All receptors derive from a girl under 18 with multiple sclerosis.

The CDR3 reads CASSLEARAGETQYF. CDR3 DNA: TGTGCCAGCAGCTTAGAAGCCAGGGCAGGAGAGACCCAGTACTTC. The chain is built from TRBV11-2 and TRBJ2-7; a possible D gene is TRBD1 (5 bases). With the DNA end fitting TRBJ2-5 better, the J assignment may be wrong. CDR3 length equals 15 residues. CDR1 and CDR2 (germline): SGHAT, FQNNGV.

This clonotype has more than one count but fewer than ten. The J gene is TRBJ1-2, the V gene TRBV3-1, with D perhaps TRBD1 (5 bases). Trimming took 1 base from V and 8 from J, leaving 14 bases between them. The CDR3 length is 14 residues. The germline gives CDR1 LGHDT, CDR2 YNNKEL (reference sequence). The CDR3 sequence: CASSQGPGPLGYTF. CDR3 DNA sequence: TGTGCCAGCAGCCAAGGCCCGGGACCCCTCGGCTACACCTTC.

The V call is TRBV12-3 or TRBV12-4, the J call TRBJ2-4, with D possibly TRBD2 on 5 matching bases. The J call may be faulty, since TRBJ2-7 better matches the DNA end. The CDR3 spans 15 residues. CDR3 amino acids: CASSLDSLRSYEQYF. CDR3 DNA: TGTGCCAGCAGTTTGGACTCCCTTCGCTCCTACGAGCAGTACTTC.

This clonotype was counted between two and nine times. V usage is TRBV2 and J usage is TRBJ2-7; 8 nucleotides agree with TRBD2. V dropped 3 bases and J dropped 2; count of bases not matched to a gene: 3. Germline V gives CDR1 SNHLY, CDR2 FYNNEI. The CDR3 sequence is 14 residues long. As DNA, the CDR3 is TGTGCCAGCAGTGAGGTAGCGGGGACCTACGAGCAGTACTTC. Protein product: CASSEVAGTYEQYF.

V is TRBV20-1 and J is TRBJ2-5, with TRBD1 matching 9 bases. Looked up from germline, CDR1 is DFQATT and CDR2 is SNEGSKA (reference sequence). The V segment lost 1 base and the J segment 4 bases; nucleotides outside the gene matches: 10. The CDR3 loop spans 16 amino acids. The CDR3 nucleotides read TGCAGTGCTAGAGCCCACGGGACAGGGATAGGAGAGACCCAGTACTTC. Encoded protein: CSARAHGTGIGETQYF.

The table lists this clonotype with many counts. The chain combines TRBV20-1 with TRBJ1-6, with D unclear. This CDR3 is 13 amino acids long. CDR1 is DFQATT and CDR2 is SNEGSKA in the germline V gene (reference sequence). V gave up 3 bases and J gave up 0 bases, with 3 bases separating them. CDR3 nucleotide sequence: TGCAGTGCTAGCAGCTCCTATAATTCACCCCTCCACTTT. This translates into CSASSSYNSPLHF.